The clone carrying this TCR beta chain appeared a few times. In TCRdb, the 5' RACE reads were re-called with MiXCR into one record per CDR3 protein. This repertoire shows tens of thousands of distinct CDR3 sequences, about 28% found once; its top ten account for under 2.5%. CDR3 length: 16 amino acids. The junction had 16 bases not matched to a gene; V was cut back by 6 bases and J by 7 bases. Germline values: CDR1 DFQATT, CDR2 SNEGSKA (reference sequence). Purified naive CD4+ T cells were depleted of CD25+ Tregs. This sequence was found in a female donor with breast cancer. Sequencing was performed on naive CD4+ T cells sorted from blood. Indicated subset: naive CD4+ T cells, CD4+CD45RA+CD25-. The chain links TRBV20-1 to TRBJ2-1; TRBD2 agrees at 9 bases. The CDR3 loop reads CSATPSGGGAGNEQFF. DNA for the CDR3: TGCAGTGCCACACCCTCCGGCGGGGGGGCTGGTAATGAGCAGTTCTTC.